This T cell receptor beta chain comes out of a study of T-cell memory formation after mild COVID-19. Study findings and constraints: There were some responding clones in pre-infection memory, which suggested that cross-reactive memory had joined.

Comments on this clonotype: What it binds is not known.

TCRdb redid the calling of the 5' RACE reads with MiXCR, one entry per CDR3 protein. This table has around 320,000 distinct CDR3 sequences, approximately 19% appearing once. The receptor comes from a young man who had mild COVID-19 (a few samples of this study predate the infection). Cell type and time point are not known. The specimen was PBMCs or a T cell subset sorted from them (not recorded which).

The CDR3, as DNA: TGTGCCAGCAGCCAGGACTGGGATATCGGGACCCAGTACTTC. Translated: CASSQDWDIGTQYF. The J gene is TRBJ2-5, the V gene TRBV27; TRBD2 might be the D (5 bases). This CDR3 comprises 14 residues. Trimming shortened V by 6 bases and J by 7 bases, and 18 bases separated the two germline ends. From germline, CDR1 is MNHEY and CDR2 SMNVEV (reference sequence).